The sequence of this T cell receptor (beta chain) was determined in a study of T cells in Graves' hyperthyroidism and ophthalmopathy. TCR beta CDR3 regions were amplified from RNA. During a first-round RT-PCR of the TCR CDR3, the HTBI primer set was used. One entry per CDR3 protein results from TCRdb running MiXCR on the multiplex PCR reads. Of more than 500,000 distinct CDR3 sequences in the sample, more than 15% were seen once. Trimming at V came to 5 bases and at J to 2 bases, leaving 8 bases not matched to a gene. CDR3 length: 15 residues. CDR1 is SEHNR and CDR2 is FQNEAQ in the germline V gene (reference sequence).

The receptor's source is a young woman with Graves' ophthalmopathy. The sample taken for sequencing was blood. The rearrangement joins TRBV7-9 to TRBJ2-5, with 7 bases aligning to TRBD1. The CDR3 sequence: CASSQLQGRQETQYF. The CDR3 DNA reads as TGTGCCAGCAGCCAGTTACAGGGGCGGCAAGAGACCCAGTACTTC.